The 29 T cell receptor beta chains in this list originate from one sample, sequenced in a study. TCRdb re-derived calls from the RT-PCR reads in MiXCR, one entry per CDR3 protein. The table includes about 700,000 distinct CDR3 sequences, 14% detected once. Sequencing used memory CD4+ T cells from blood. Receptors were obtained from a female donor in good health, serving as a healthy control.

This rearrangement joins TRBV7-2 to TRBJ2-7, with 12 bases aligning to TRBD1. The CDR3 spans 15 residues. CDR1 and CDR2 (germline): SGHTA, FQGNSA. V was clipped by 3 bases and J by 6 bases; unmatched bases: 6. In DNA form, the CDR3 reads TGTGCCAGCAGCTTGGGACAGGGGGCTTTGAGCGAGCAGTACTTC. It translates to CASSLGQGALSEQYF.

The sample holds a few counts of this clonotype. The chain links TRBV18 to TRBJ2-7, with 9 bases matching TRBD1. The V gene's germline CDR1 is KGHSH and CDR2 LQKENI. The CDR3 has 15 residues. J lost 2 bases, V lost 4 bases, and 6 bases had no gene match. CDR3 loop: CASSLGQGKPYEQYF. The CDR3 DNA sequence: TGTGCCAGCTCACTAGGACAGGGGAAACCCTACGAGCAGTACTTC.

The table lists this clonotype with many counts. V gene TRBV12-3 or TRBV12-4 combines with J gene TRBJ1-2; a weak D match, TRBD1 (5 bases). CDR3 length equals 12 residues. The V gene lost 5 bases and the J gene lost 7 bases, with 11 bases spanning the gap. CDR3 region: CASSQQVSGYTF. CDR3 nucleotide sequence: TGTGCCAGCAGTCAACAGGTGTCTGGCTACACCTTC.

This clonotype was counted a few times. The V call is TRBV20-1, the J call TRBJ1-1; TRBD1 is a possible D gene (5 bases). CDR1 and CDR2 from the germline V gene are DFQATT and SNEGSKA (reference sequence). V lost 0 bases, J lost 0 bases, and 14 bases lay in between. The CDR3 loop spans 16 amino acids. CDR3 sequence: CSARDPLKGLNTEAFF. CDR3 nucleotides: TGCAGTGCTAGAGATCCCCTCAAGGGACTGAACACTGAAGCTTTCTTT.

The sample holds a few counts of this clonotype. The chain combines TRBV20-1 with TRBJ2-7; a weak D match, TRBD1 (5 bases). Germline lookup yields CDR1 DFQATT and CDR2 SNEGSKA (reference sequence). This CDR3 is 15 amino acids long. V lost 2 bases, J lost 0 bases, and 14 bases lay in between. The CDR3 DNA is TGCAGTGCTAGAAGTGGGGCGAGGAGCTCCTACGAGCAGTACTTC. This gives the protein CSARSGARSSYEQYF.

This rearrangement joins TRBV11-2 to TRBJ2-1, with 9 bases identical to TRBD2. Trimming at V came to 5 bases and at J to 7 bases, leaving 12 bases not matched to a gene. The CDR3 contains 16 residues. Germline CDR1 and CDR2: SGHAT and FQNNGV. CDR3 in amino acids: CASSPPGTSLGNEQFF. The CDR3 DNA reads TGTGCCAGCAGCCCCCCCGGGACTAGCCTGGGGAATGAGCAGTTCTTC.

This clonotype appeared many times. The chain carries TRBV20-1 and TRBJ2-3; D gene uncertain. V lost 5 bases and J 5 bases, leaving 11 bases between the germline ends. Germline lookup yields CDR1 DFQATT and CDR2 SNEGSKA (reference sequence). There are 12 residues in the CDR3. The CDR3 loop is CSALAPQDTQYF. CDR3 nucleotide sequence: TGCAGTGCTCTCGCCCCGCAAGATACGCAGTATTTT.

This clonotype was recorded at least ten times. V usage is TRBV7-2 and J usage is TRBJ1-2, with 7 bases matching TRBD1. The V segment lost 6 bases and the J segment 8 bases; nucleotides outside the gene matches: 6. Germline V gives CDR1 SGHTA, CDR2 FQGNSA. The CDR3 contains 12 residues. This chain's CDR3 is CASSVQGYGYTF. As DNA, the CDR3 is TGTGCCAGCAGTGTACAGGGGTACGGCTACACCTTC.

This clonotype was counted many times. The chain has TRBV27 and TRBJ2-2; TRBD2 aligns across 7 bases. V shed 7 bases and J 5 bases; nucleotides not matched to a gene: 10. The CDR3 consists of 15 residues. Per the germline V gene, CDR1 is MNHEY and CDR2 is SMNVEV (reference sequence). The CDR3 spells CASTSLAGGTGELFF. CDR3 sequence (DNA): TGTGCCAGCACCTCTCTAGCCGGGGGGACCGGGGAGCTGTTTTTT.

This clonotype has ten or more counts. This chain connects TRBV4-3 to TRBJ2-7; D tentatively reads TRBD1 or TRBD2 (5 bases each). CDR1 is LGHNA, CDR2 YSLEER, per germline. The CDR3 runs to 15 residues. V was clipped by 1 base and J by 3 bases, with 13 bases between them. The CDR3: CASSQGRDPDYEQYF. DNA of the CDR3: TGCGCCAGCAGCCAAGGTCGGGACCCCGACTACGAGCAGTACTTC.

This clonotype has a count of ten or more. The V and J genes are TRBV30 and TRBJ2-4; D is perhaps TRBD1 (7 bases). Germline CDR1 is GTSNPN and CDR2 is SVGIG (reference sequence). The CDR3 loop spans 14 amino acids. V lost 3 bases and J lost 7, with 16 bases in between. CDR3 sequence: CAWSAGLQGNIQYF. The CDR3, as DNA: TGTGCCTGGAGCGCGGGATTACAGGGGAACATTCAGTACTTC.

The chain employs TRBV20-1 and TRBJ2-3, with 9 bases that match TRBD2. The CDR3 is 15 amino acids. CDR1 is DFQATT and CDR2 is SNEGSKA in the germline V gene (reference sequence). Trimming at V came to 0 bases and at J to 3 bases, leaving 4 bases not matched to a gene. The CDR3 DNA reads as TGCAGTGCTAGAGACCCAACTAGCGGGACAGATACGCAGTATTTT. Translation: CSARDPTSGTDTQYF.

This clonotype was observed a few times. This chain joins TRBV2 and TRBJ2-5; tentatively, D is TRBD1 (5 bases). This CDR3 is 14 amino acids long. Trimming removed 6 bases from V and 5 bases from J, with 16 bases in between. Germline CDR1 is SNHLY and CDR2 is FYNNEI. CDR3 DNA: TGTGCCAGCAGGCAGGGAACAGGATTGGAGACCCAGTACTTC. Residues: CASRQGTGLETQYF.

Here the CDR3 reads CASSYGGAGGTNTEAFF. CDR3 nucleotides: TGTGCCAGCAGTTACGGGGGGGCAGGGGGAACGAACACTGAAGCTTTCTTT. J is TRBJ1-1 and V is TRBV6-5; 7 nucleotides align to TRBD1. Germline V gene lookup returns CDR1 MNHEY and CDR2 SVGAGI. The length of the CDR3 is 17 residues. Germline trimming cut 2 bases from V and 1 base from J; bases unmatched to any gene: 10.

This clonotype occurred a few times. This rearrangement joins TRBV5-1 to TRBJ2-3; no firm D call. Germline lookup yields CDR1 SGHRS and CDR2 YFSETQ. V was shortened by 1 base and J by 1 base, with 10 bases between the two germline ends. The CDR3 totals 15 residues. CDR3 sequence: CASSLLQAGTDTQYF. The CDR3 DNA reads TGCGCCAGCAGCTTGCTCCAGGCCGGCACAGATACGCAGTATTTT.

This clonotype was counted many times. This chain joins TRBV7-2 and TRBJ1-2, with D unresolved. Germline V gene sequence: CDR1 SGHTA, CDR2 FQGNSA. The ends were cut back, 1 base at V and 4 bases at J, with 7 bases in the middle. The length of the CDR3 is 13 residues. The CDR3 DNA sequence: TGTGCCAGCAGCTTAGATCCCTTCTATGGCTACACCTTC. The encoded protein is CASSLDPFYGYTF.

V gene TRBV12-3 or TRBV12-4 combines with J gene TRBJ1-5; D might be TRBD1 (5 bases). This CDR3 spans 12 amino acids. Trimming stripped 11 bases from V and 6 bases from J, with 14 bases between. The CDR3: CASDSLGQPQHF. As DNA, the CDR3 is TGTGCCTCCGACAGTCTCGGTCAGCCCCAGCATTTT.

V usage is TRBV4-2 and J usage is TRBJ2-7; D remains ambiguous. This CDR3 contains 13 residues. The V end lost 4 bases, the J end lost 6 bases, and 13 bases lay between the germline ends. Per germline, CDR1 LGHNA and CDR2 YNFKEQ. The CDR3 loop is CASSRPKWGEQYF. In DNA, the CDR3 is TGTGCCAGCAGCCGCCCGAAGTGGGGCGAGCAGTACTTC.

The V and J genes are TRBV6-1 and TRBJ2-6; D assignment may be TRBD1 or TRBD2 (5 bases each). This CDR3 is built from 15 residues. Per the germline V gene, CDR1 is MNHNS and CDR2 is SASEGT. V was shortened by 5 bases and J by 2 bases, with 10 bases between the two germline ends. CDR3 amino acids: CASSSGAAGANVLTF. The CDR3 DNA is TGTGCCAGCAGTTCCGGGGCGGCTGGGGCCAACGTCCTGACTTTC.

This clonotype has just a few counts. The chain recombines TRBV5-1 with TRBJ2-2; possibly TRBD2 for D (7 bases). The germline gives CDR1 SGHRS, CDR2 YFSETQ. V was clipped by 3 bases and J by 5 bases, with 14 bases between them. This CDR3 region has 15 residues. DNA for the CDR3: TGCGCCAGCAGCTACACGGGGGGCCGGACCGGGGAGCTGTTTTTT. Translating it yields CASSYTGGRTGELFF.

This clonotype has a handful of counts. The CDR3 spells CASSLGADHSTDTQYF. The CDR3 DNA follows: TGCGCCAGCAGCTTGGGGGCAGACCATAGCACAGATACGCAGTATTTT. The genes are TRBV5-1 and TRBJ2-3; D gene unclear. The V end was cut by 0 bases, the J end by 0 bases, with 11 bases between. CDR3 length: 16 amino acids. Germline CDR1 reads SGHRS; CDR2 reads YFSETQ. Full variable domain (outside the CDR3, taken from reference TRBV5-1 and TRBJ2-3): KAGVTQTPRYLIKTRGQQVTLSCSPISGHRSVSWYQQTPGQGLQFLFEYFSETQRNKGNFPGRFSGRQFSNSRSEMNVSTLELGDSALYLCASSLGADHSTDTQYFGPGTRLTVL.

Written as DNA, the CDR3 is TGTGCCAGCAGTTTATTACAGGGAAACAATGAGCAGTTCTTC. This sequence encodes CASSLLQGNNEQFF. The rearrangement links TRBV28 to TRBJ2-1, with D maybe TRBD1 (6 bases). Trimming removed 1 base at V and 5 bases at J, with 9 bases between. Looked up from germline, CDR1 is MDHEN and CDR2 is SYDVKM. The CDR3 spans 14 residues.

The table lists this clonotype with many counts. As DNA, the CDR3 is TGCAGTGCTAGCGGACAGCGCGAGCAGTACTTC. As protein: CSASGQREQYF. This chain links TRBV20-1 with TRBJ2-7, with D tentatively TRBD1 (6 bases). The CDR3 is made up of 11 amino acids. The V gene lost 3 bases and the J gene lost 6 bases, with 9 bases spanning the gap. Looked up from germline, CDR1 is DFQATT and CDR2 is SNEGSKA (reference sequence).

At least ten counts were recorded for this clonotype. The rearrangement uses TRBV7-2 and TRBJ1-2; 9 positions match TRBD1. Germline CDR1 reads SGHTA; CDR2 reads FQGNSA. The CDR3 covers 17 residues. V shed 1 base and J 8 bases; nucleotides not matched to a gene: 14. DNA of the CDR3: TGTGCCAGCAGCTTAGTGGGCGGGACAGGGTCTTCGGGCGGCTACACCTTC. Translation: CASSLVGGTGSSGGYTF.

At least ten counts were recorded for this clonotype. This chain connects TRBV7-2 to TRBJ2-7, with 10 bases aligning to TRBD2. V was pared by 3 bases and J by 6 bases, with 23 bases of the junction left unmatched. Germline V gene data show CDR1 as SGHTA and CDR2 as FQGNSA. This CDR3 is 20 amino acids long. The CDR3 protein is CASSLEGYLAGVPGNGEQYF. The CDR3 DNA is TGTGCCAGCAGCTTGGAGGGTTATCTAGCGGGAGTCCCGGGGAACGGCGAGCAGTACTTC. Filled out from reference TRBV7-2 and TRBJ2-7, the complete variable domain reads GAGVSQSPSNKVTEKGKDVELRCDPISGHTALYWYRQSLGQGLEFLIYFQGNSAPDKSGLPSDRFSAERTGGSVSTLTIQRTQQEDSAVYLCASSLEGYLAGVPGNGEQYFGPGTRLTVT.

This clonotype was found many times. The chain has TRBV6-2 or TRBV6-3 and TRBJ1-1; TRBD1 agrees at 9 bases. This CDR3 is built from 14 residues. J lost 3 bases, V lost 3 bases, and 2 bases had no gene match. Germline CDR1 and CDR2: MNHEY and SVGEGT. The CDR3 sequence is CASSYRQGDTEAFF. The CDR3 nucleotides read TGTGCCAGCAGTTATAGACAGGGGGACACTGAAGCTTTCTTT.

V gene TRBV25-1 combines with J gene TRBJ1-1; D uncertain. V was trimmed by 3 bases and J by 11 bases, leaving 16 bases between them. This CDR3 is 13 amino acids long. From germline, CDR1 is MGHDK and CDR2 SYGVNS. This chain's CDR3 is CASSDRVGLKAFF. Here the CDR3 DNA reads TGTGCCAGCAGTGACCGGGTTGGACTGAAGGCTTTCTTT.

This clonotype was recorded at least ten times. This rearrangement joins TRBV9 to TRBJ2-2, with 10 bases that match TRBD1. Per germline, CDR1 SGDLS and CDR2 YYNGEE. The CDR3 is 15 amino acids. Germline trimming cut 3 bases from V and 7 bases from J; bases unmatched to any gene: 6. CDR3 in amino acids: CASSEDRGMVGELFF. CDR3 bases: TGTGCCAGCAGCGAGGACAGGGGGATGGTCGGGGAGCTGTTTTTT.

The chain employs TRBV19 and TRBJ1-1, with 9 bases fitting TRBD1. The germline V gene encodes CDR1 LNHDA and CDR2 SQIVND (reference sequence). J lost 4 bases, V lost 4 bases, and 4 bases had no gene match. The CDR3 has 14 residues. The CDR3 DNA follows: TGTGCCAGTAGTAGACTGACAGGGGGCACTGAAGCTTTCTTT. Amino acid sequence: CASSRLTGGTEAFF. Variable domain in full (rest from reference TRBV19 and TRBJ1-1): DGGITQSPKYLFRKEGQNVTLSCEQNLNHDAMYWYRQDPGQGLRLIYYSQIVNDFQKGDIAEGYSVSREKKESFPLTVTSAQKNPTAFYLCASSRLTGGTEAFFGQGTRLTVV.